This TCR beta chain was sequenced during a study of cytomegalovirus exposure and HLA in healthy donors. This clone was detected a few times. Its antigen is not known. The CDR3 spans 14 residues. V lost 6 bases and J 5 bases, leaving 13 bases between the germline ends. Germline lookup yields CDR1 SNHLY and CDR2 FYNNEI. The repertoire was sequenced with immunoSEQ multiplex PCR; TCRdb's copy has only in-frame clones and lacks some. The table lists about 170,000 clones, about nine tenths of them singletons. General observations from the study: High sensitivity and specificity were reportedly achieved when the classifier diagnosed cytomegalovirus status. Overall, some 160 TCR beta chains were annotated as cytomegalovirus-associated. One later analysis, an examination of the 100 to 150 validation repertoires, found that first-cohort TCR clusters tended to co-occur in them.

The chain couples TRBV2 to TRBJ1-4; tentatively, D is TRBD1 (6 bases). The TCR was taken from a woman between 18 and 30 years old in good health and CMV-seropositive. What was sequenced was PBMCs. CDR3 bases: TGTGCCAGCAGGCTAACCACAGGGAATGAAAAACTGTTTTTT. Amino acids: CASRLTTGNEKLFF.